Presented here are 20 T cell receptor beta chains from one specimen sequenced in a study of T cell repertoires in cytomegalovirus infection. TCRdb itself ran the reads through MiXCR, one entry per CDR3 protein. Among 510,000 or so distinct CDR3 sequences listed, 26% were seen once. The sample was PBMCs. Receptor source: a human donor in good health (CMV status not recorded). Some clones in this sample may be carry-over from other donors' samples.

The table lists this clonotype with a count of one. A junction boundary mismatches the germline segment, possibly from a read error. CDR3 sequence reads: CASSSRRQGAYGCTF. The CDR3 DNA sequence: TGTGCCAGCAGCTCTCGCCGACAGGGGGCTTATGGCTGCACCTTC. This chain links TRBV7-2 with TRBJ1-2; 10 bases line up with TRBD1. The CDR3 runs to 15 residues. Germline lookup yields CDR1 SGHTA and CDR2 FQGNSA.

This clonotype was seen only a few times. The CDR3 protein is CASSYSYRLAGYNEQFF. CDR3 sequence (DNA): TGTGCCAGCAGTTACAGCTACCGACTAGCGGGATACAATGAGCAGTTCTTC. The chain has TRBV6-2 or TRBV6-3 and TRBJ2-1, with 11 positions matching TRBD2. V shed 2 bases, J shed 4 bases, and the junction held 7 bases outside the gene matches. The CDR3 contains 17 residues. The germline V gene encodes CDR1 MNHEY and CDR2 SVGEGT.

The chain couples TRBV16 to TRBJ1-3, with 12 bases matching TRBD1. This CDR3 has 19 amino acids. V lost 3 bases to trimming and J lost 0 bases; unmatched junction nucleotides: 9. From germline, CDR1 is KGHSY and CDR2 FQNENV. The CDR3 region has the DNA TGTGCCAGCAGCCAGGGACAGGGGGCTCGAGGAATCTCTGGAAACACCATATATTTT. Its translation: CASSQGQGARGISGNTIYF.

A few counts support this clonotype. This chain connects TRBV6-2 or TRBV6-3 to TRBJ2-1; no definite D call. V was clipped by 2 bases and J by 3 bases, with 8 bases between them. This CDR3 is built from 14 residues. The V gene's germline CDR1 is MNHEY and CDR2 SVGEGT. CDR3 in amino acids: CASSYEGGYNEQFF. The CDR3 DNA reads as TGTGCCAGCAGTTACGAAGGCGGCTACAATGAGCAGTTCTTC.

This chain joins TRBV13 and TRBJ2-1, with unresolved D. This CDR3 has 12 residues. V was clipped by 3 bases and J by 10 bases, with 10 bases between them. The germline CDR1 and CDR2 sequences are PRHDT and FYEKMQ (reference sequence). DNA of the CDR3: TGTGCCAGCAGCTTGCTATACCTGGAGCAGTTCTTC. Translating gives CASSLLYLEQFF. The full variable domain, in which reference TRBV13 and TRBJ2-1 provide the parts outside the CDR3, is AAGVIQSPRHLIKEKRETATLKCYPIPRHDTVYWYQQGPGQDPQFLISFYEKMQSDKGSIPDRFSAQQFSDYHSELNMSSLELGDSALYFCASSLLYLEQFFGPGTRLTVL.

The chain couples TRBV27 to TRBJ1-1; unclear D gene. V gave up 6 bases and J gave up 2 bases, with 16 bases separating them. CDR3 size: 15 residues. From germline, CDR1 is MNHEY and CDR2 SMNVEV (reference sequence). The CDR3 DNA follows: TGTGCCAGCAGATCCACAGTCGTCAGAAACACTGAAGCTTTCTTT. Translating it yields CASRSTVVRNTEAFF.

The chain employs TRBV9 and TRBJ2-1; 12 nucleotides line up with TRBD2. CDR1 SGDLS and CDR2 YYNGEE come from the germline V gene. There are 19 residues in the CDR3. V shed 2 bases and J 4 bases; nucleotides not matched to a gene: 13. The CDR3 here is CASSVGTVGLAGLYNEQFF. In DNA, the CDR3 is TGTGCCAGCAGCGTGGGGACAGTGGGACTAGCGGGTCTGTACAATGAGCAGTTCTTC.

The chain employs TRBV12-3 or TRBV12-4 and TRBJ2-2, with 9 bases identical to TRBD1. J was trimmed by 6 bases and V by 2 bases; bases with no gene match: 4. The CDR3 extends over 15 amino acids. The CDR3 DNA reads TGTGCCAGCAGTTTAACAGGGGGCAGCGCCGGGGAGCTGTTTTTT. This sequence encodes CASSLTGGSAGELFF.

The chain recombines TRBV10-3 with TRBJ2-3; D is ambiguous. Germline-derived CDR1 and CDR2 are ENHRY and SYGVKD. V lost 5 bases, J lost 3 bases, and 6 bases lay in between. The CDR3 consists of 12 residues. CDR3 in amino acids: CAISPNTDTQYF. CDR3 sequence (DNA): TGTGCCATCAGTCCTAATACAGATACGCAGTATTTT.

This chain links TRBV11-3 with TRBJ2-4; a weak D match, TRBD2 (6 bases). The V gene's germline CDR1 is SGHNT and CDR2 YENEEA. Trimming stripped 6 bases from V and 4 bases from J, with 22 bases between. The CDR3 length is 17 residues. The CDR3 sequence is CASRGMGTGGEKNIQYF. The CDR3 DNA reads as TGTGCCAGCAGGGGTATGGGGACTGGTGGAGAAAAAAACATTCAGTACTTC.

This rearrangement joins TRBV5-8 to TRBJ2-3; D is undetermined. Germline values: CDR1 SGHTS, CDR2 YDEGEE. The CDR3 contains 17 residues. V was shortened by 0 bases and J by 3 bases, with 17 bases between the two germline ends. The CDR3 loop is CASSLAKSRAPTDTQYF. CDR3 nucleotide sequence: TGTGCCAGCAGCTTGGCCAAGTCCCGAGCGCCGACAGATACGCAGTATTTT.

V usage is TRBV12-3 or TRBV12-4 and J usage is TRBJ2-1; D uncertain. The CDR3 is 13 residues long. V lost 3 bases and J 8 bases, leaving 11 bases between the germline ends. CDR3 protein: CASSFGYIHEQFF. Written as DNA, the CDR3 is TGTGCCAGCAGTTTCGGGTACATACATGAGCAGTTCTTC.

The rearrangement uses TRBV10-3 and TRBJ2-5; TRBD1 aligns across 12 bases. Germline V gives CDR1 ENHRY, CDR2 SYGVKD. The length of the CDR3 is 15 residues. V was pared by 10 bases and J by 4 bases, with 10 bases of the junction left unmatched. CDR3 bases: TGTGCCACTTCTCCCGGGACAGGGGGCGGAGAGACCCAGTACTTC. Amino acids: CATSPGTGGGETQYF.

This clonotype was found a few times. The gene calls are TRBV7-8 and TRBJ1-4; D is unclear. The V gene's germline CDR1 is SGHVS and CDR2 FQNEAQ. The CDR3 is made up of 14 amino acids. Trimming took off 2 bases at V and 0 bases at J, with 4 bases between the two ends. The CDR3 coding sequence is TGTGCCAGCAGCTTACGACCAACTAATGAAAAACTGTTTTTT. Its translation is CASSLRPTNEKLFF.

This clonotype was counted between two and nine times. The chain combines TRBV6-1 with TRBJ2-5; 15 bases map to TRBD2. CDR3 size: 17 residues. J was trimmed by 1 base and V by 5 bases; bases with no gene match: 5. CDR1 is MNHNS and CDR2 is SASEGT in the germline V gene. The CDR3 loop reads CASSLGLAGGFQETQYF. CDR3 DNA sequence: TGTGCCAGCAGTCTGGGACTAGCGGGAGGTTTCCAAGAGACCCAGTACTTC.

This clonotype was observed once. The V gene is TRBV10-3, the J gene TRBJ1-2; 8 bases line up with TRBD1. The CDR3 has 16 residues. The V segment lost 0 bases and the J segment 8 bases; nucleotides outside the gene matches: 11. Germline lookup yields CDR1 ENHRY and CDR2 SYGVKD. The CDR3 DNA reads TGTGCCATCAGTGAGTCCACCCAGACAGGGGCCGAGGGCTACACCTTC. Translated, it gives CAISESTQTGAEGYTF.

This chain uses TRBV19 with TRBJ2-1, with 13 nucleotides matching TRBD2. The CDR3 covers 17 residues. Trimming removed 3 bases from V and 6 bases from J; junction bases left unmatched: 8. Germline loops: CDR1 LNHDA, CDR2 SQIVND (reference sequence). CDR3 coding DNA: TGTGCCAGTAGTATTGTACTAGCGGGAGGGCCCCTCAATGAGCAGTTCTTC. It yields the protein CASSIVLAGGPLNEQFF.

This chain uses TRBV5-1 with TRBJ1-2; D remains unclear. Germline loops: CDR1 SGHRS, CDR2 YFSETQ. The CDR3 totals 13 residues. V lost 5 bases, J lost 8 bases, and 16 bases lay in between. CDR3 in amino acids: CASSLLDSIGYTF. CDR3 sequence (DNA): TGCGCCAGCAGTCTTCTGGATAGTATCGGCTACACCTTC.

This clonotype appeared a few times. CDR3 in DNA: TGTGCCAGTAGGACCGCAGATACGCAGTATTTT. Amino acids: CASRTADTQYF. The chain carries TRBV19 and TRBJ2-3; D unclear. The CDR3 is 11 residues long. Trimming removed 6 bases at V and 4 bases at J, with 5 bases between. Germline-derived CDR1 and CDR2 are LNHDA and SQIVND (reference sequence).

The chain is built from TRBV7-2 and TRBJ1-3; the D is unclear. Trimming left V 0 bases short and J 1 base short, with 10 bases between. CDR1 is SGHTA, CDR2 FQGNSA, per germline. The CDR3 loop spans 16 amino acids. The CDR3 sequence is CASSLAQAASGNTIYF. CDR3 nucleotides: TGTGCCAGCAGCTTAGCGCAGGCAGCTTCTGGAAACACCATATATTTT.